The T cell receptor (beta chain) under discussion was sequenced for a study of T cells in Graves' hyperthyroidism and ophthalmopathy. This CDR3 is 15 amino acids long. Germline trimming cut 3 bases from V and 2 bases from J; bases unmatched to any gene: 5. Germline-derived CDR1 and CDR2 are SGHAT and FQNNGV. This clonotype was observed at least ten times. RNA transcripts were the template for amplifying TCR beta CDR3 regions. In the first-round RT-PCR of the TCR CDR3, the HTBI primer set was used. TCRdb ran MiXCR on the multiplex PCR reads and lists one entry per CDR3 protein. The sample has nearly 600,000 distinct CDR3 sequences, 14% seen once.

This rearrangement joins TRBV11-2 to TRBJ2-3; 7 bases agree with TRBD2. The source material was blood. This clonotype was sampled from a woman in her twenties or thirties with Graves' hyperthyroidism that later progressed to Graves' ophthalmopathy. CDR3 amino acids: CASSFGGYPTDTQYF. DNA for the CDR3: TGTGCCAGCAGCTTCGGGGGGTACCCCACAGATACGCAGTATTTT.